A single sample is the source of the 30 T cell receptor beta chains below, sequenced in a study of post-analysis software for immune sequencing data. Study observations and caveats: Patients had higher frequencies than controls of about 5 TRBV segments, including TRBV5-6, TRBV5-1 and TRBV20-1.

These receptors are not linked to any known antigen. Unique molecular identifiers were built into the TCR beta cDNA libraries. Each CDR3 protein is one row after TCRdb ran MiXCR on the PCR reads. The sample carries roughly 570,000 distinct CDR3 sequences, around 36% recorded once. The specimen sequenced was blood. These receptors were collected from a girl aged 2-17 years with multiple sclerosis.

The rearrangement uses TRBV18 and TRBJ2-7, with D perhaps assigned TRBD1 or TRBD2 (5 bases each). The CDR3 spans 15 residues. Trimming took 3 bases from V and 0 from J, leaving 12 bases between them. Germline CDR1 KGHSH, CDR2 LQKENI. The CDR3: CASSPQGDPSYEQYF. The CDR3 DNA reads as TGTGCCAGCTCACCGCAAGGGGACCCCTCCTACGAGCAGTACTTC. Using reference TRBV18 and TRBJ2-7 for the parts outside the CDR3, the full variable domain is NAGVMQNPRHLVRRRGQEARLRCSPMKGHSHVYWYRQLPEEGLKFMVYLQKENIIDESGMPKERFSAEFPKEGPSILRIQQVVRGDSAAYFCASSPQGDPSYEQYFGPGTRLTVT.

This clonotype turned up a few times. The genes are TRBV6-6 and TRBJ2-6; maybe TRBD1 (5 bases). Germline assignment: CDR1 MNHNY and CDR2 SVGAGI (reference sequence). CDR3 length: 17 residues. The V end was cut by 2 bases, the J end by 0 bases, with 11 bases between. The CDR3 DNA follows: TGTGCCAGCAGTTACGACGGACACTCCTCTGGGGCCAACGTCCTGACTTTC. Protein product: CASSYDGHSSGANVLTF.

The chain has TRBV29-1 and TRBJ2-3, with 7 positions matching TRBD1. V lost 5 bases, J lost 6 bases, and 2 bases stayed unmatched. The CDR3 covers 11 residues. The germline gives CDR1 SQVTM, CDR2 ANQGSEA. CDR3 sequence (DNA): TGCAGCGTTTTAGGGGGCGATACGCAGTATTTT. Translation: CSVLGGDTQYF.

CDR3 DNA: TGTGCCAGCAGCCAAGTTCTTGAGCAGTTCTTC. Encoded protein: CASSQVLEQFF. V is TRBV3-1 and J is TRBJ2-1; D uncertain. CDR1 is LGHDT, CDR2 YNNKEL, per germline (reference sequence). V was trimmed by 1 base and J by 9 bases, leaving 4 bases between them. The CDR3 is 11 residues long.

This clonotype was observed a handful of times. As DNA, the CDR3 is TGCGCCAGCAGCCCCTGGAAAAACCGGGTTGAGCAGTTCTTC. This sequence encodes CASSPWKNRVEQFF. The rearrangement joins TRBV5-1 to TRBJ2-1; D gene uncertain. The CDR3 runs to 14 residues. Germline CDR1 is SGHRS and CDR2 is YFSETQ. V lost 4 bases and J lost 9, with 17 bases in between.

The V and J genes are TRBV6-2 or TRBV6-3 and TRBJ1-2, with D hard to call. V was pared by 0 bases and J by 10 bases, with 12 bases between. CDR1 is MNHEY, CDR2 SVGEGT, per germline. The CDR3 length is 13 residues. CDR3 DNA sequence: TGTGCCAGCAGTTACTCGCTGGGAATGGCCTACACCTTC. Amino acids: CASSYSLGMAYTF.

Comments on this clonotype: This could be a read error, since a much larger clone is one nucleotide away. The V gene is TRBV9, the J gene TRBJ2-1; no definite D call. There are 11 residues in the CDR3. Germline loops: CDR1 SGDLS, CDR2 YYNGEE. The CDR3 nucleotides read TGTGCCGGCAGCGTAGGTGACGAGCAGTTCTTC. Amino acid sequence: CAGSVGDEQFF.

A note on this clonotype: Mismatch with germline at one junction end may stem from a read error. This sequence joins TRBV5-1 and TRBJ1-1; TRBD1 matches 8 bases. The CDR3 consists of 14 residues. The germline CDR1 and CDR2 sequences are SGHRS and YFSETQ. The CDR3 DNA reads as TGCGTCAGCAGGATCTCACAGGGGGGCACTGAAGCTTTCTTT. As protein: CVSRISQGGTEAFF.

As to this clonotype: It is likely a read error, because the conserved phenylalanine at the end of the CDR3 is missing. The V gene is TRBV12-3 or TRBV12-4, the J gene TRBJ1-1; D is ambiguous. The CDR3 covers 13 residues. Trimming shortened V by 6 bases and J by 1 base, and 9 bases separated the two germline ends. CDR3 protein: CASRGDKNTEAFL. The CDR3 DNA reads as TGTGCCAGCAGGGGAGACAAGAACACTGAAGCTTTCTTG.

In DNA, the CDR3 is TGTGCCAGCAGCCTCATTGGACAGAATTCACCCCTCCACTTT. Its translation is CASSLIGQNSPLHF. The chain joins TRBV7-3 to TRBJ1-6, with D possibly being TRBD1 (6 bases). The CDR3 has 14 residues. The V end was cut by 5 bases, the J end by 7 bases, with 12 bases between. Per the germline V gene, CDR1 is SGHTA and CDR2 is FQGTGA. The whole variable domain, filled in from reference TRBV7-3 and TRBJ1-6, reads GAGVSQTPSNKVTEKGKYVELRCDPISGHTALYWYRQSLGQGPEFLIYFQGTGAADDSGLPNDRFFAVRPEGSVSTLKIQRTERGDSAVYLCASSLIGQNSPLHFGNGTRLTVT.

This sequence joins TRBV21-1 and TRBJ2-7; the table gives TRBD1 as D, unverified against the DNA. TRBV21-1 is a listed pseudogene. The CDR3 extends over 16 amino acids. CDR3: CASSAHGTGYTYEQYF. The CDR3 DNA reads TGTGCCAGCAGCGCCCACGGGACAGGGTACACCTACGAGCAGTACTTC.

This clonotype was counted between two and nine times. The chain recombines TRBV5-1 with TRBJ1-1; maybe TRBD1 (6 bases). The CDR3 totals 14 residues. Germline assignment: CDR1 SGHRS and CDR2 YFSETQ. The ends were cut back, 4 bases at V and 3 bases at J, with 13 bases in the middle. CDR3 nucleotide sequence: TGCGCCAGCAGCAAAACAGGGTGGGACACTGAAGCTTTCTTT. Residues: CASSKTGWDTEAFF.

The chain has TRBV27 and TRBJ2-5; the match to TRBD2 covers 12 bases. The CDR3 is 16 amino acids. The germline gives CDR1 MNHEY, CDR2 SMNVEV (reference sequence). V dropped 5 bases and J dropped 4; count of bases not matched to a gene: 8. CDR3 in DNA: TGTGCCAGCAGTCCGATACTAGCGGGGGGCAGAGAGACCCAGTACTTC. Amino acid sequence: CASSPILAGGRETQYF.

The V gene is TRBV12-5, the J gene TRBJ2-1; 10 bases line up with TRBD2. The CDR3 is 16 residues long. Trimming removed 5 bases from V and 9 bases from J; junction bases left unmatched: 13. Germline loops: CDR1 LGHNT, CDR2 FRNRAP. CDR3 sequence: CASGLDAGSGGSEQFF. Here the CDR3 DNA reads TGTGCTAGTGGTCTCGATGCGGGTAGCGGGGGGAGTGAGCAGTTCTTC.

This chain uses TRBV2 with TRBJ2-7; D unclear. The germline V gene has CDR1 SNHLY and CDR2 FYNNEI. The CDR3 has 14 residues. V dropped 6 bases and J dropped 1 base, with 13 bases sitting between them. CDR3 nucleotide sequence: TGTGCCAGCAGCCCCAGAGGCTTATCCTACGAGCAGTACTTC. Encoded protein: CASSPRGLSYEQYF.

In regard to this clonotype: Sequence at one end of the junction differs from germline and may be a read error. The rearrangement joins TRBV7-2 to TRBJ2-3, with D perhaps TRBD1 (6 bases). This CDR3 is 15 amino acids long. Germline V gene sequence: CDR1 SGHTA, CDR2 FQGNSA. This CDR3 is CANSWIGQSTDTQYF. The CDR3 nucleotides read TGTGCCAACAGCTGGATCGGACAGAGCACAGATACGCAGTATTTT. Filled out from reference TRBV7-2 and TRBJ2-3, the complete variable domain reads GAGVSQSPSNKVTEKGKDVELRCDPISGHTALYWYRQSLGQGLEFLIYFQGNSAPDKSGLPSDRFSAERTGGSVSTLTIQRTQQEDSAVYLCANSWIGQSTDTQYFGPGTRLTVL.

The V and J genes are TRBV7-2 and TRBJ2-5; TRBD1 is a possible D gene (5 bases). The CDR3 runs 15 residues. CDR1 is SGHTA, CDR2 FQGNSA, per germline. V was shortened by 3 bases and J by 2 bases, with 13 bases between the two germline ends. As DNA, the CDR3 is TGTGCCAGCAGCTTTCCAGGGTGGGGACAAGAGACCCAGTACTTC. Encoded protein: CASSFPGWGQETQYF.

The chain combines TRBV20-1 with TRBJ2-1; unclear D gene. The germline V gene encodes CDR1 DFQATT and CDR2 SNEGSKA (reference sequence). V lost 6 bases to trimming and J lost 0 bases, with 12 bases between them. The CDR3 is 14 amino acids. CDR3 nucleotides: TGCAGTGCCGAGAGCGCGGACTCCTACAATGAGCAGTTCTTC. Protein product: CSAESADSYNEQFF.

This chain connects TRBV20-1 to TRBJ1-2, with TRBD1 matching 7 bases. This CDR3 has 15 residues. Germline-derived CDR1 and CDR2 are DFQATT and SNEGSKA (reference sequence). The J segment lost 4 bases and the V segment lost 0 bases, leaving 8 bases of the junction unmatched. The CDR3 spells CSARDQGQEGYGYTF. In nucleotides, the CDR3 is TGCAGTGCTAGAGATCAAGGACAGGAGGGCTATGGCTACACCTTC.

In its sample, this clonotype was seen a few times. The chain couples TRBV12-3 or TRBV12-4 to TRBJ2-1, with 13 bases that match TRBD2. The CDR3 has 15 amino acids. The V gene end was trimmed by 5 bases and the J gene end by 12 bases; junction bases not matched to a gene: 10. The CDR3 is CASSPGLAGHIWQFF. The CDR3 bases are TGTGCCAGCAGTCCGGGACTAGCGGGGCATATATGGCAGTTCTTC.

In regard to this clonotype: At one end the junction does not follow the germline gene, possibly because of a read error. The CDR3 DNA is TGTGCCAGCGGGAACAGCCCCTACAATGAGCGGTTCTTC. Its protein product is CASGNSPYNERFF. The V call is TRBV6-2 or TRBV6-3, the J call TRBJ2-1, with D uncertain. Germline V gene sequence: CDR1 MNHEY, CDR2 SVGEGT. The CDR3 contains 13 residues.

The V and J genes are TRBV11-1 and TRBJ2-1; 11 bases are shared with TRBD2. V lost 5 bases to trimming and J lost 6 bases; unmatched junction nucleotides: 9. Germline V gives CDR1 SGHAT, CDR2 FQDESV (reference sequence). CDR3 size: 16 residues. The CDR3 sequence: CASSQPGTSGVNEQFF. The CDR3 DNA reads TGTGCCAGCAGCCAACCCGGGACTAGCGGAGTCAATGAGCAGTTCTTC. The full variable domain, its missing parts supplied by reference TRBV11-1 and TRBJ2-1, is EAEVAQSPRYKITEKSQAVAFWCDPISGHATLYWYRQILGQGPELLVQFQDESVVDDSQLPKDRFSAERLKGVDSTLKIQPAELGDSAMYLCASSQPGTSGVNEQFFGPGTRLTVL.

The chain recombines TRBV7-2 with TRBJ2-5, with D perhaps matching TRBD2 (5 bases). From germline, CDR1 is SGHTA and CDR2 FQGNSA. The CDR3 sequence is 15 residues long. Between the trimmed V and J ends, which lost 4 bases and 5 bases, there was a span of 17 bases. The CDR3 spells CASSSGSGELETQYF. The CDR3 region has the DNA TGTGCCAGCAGCTCGGGGTCGGGTGAGTTGGAGACCCAGTACTTC.

This sequence joins TRBV29-1 and TRBJ1-5, with D unclear. V was shortened by 5 bases and J by 7 bases, with 15 bases between the two germline ends. CDR1 is SQVTM and CDR2 is ANQGSEA in the germline V gene. CDR3 size: 13 residues. This CDR3 reads CSVRLDLGQPQHF. CDR3 coding DNA: TGCAGCGTTCGGCTCGATTTGGGGCAGCCCCAGCATTTT.

V is TRBV6-5 and J is TRBJ1-4; no definite D call. V gave up 5 bases and J gave up 7 bases, with 8 bases separating them. The CDR3 extends over 12 amino acids. Germline CDR1 MNHEY, CDR2 SVGAGI. CDR3 sequence reads: CASSRLGEKLFF. CDR3 DNA: TGTGCCAGCAGTCGATTGGGTGAAAAACTGTTTTTT.

The gene calls are TRBV7-2 and TRBJ2-3, with 10 bases that match TRBD1. With V trimmed by 3 bases and J by 1 base, 4 bases remained unmatched. This CDR3 is built from 16 residues. The germline V gene has CDR1 SGHTA and CDR2 FQGNSA. The CDR3: CASSLTGGVGTDTQYF. The CDR3 DNA follows: TGTGCCAGCAGCTTGACAGGGGGCGTAGGCACAGATACGCAGTATTTT. The full variable domain, in which reference TRBV7-2 and TRBJ2-3 provide the parts outside the CDR3, is GAGVSQSPSNKVTEKGKDVELRCDPISGHTALYWYRQSLGQGLEFLIYFQGNSAPDKSGLPSDRFSAERTGGSVSTLTIQRTQQEDSAVYLCASSLTGGVGTDTQYFGPGTRLTVL.

Turning to this clonotype: Germline and junction disagree at one end, which may indicate a read error. CDR3 DNA sequence: TGCGCCAGCAGCCCACGGGGTGAGGTCTCCTGCAATGAGCAGTTCTTC. It translates to CASSPRGEVSCNEQFF. The chain couples TRBV5-1 to TRBJ2-1, with a weak D call TRBD2 (5 bases). CDR1 is SGHRS and CDR2 is YFSETQ in the germline V gene. The CDR3 has 16 amino acids.

This clonotype appeared a few times. This chain uses TRBV20-1 with TRBJ2-1; D unresolved. This CDR3 contains 16 residues. Germline CDR1 is DFQATT and CDR2 is SNEGSKA (reference sequence). The germline V and J ends were trimmed by 0 bases and 0 bases, with 12 bases remaining between them. The CDR3 sequence is CSARDLGQSSYNEQFF. CDR3 bases: TGCAGTGCTAGAGATCTCGGCCAGAGCTCCTACAATGAGCAGTTCTTC.

This clonotype was seen ten or more times. V gene TRBV12-3 or TRBV12-4 combines with J gene TRBJ1-1, with 8 bases aligning to TRBD1. This CDR3 is 13 amino acids long. V was pared by 3 bases and J by 11 bases, with 8 bases of the junction left unmatched. CDR3 DNA sequence: TGTGCCAGCAGTTTCGGGACAGGTCTTCCGGCTTTCTTT. It encodes CASSFGTGLPAFF.

This clonotype was picked up one time. This rearrangement joins TRBV11-1 to TRBJ1-2; weak D call: TRBD1 (6 bases). Germline V gene data show CDR1 as SGHAT and CDR2 as FQDESV (reference sequence). V was cut by 4 bases and J by 5 bases, with 14 bases left in between. The length of the CDR3 is 14 residues. CDR3 bases: TGTGCCAGCAGCTCCCCACAGGGAGCGTATGGCTACACCTTC. This codes for CASSSPQGAYGYTF.